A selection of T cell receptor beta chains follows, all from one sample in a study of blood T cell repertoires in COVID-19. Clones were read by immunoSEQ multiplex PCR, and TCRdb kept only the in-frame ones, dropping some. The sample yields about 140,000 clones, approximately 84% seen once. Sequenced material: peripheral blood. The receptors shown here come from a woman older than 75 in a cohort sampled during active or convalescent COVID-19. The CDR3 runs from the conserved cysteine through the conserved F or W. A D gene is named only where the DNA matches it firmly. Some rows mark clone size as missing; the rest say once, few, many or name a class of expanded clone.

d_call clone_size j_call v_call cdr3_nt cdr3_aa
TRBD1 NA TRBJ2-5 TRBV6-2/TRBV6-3 TGTGCCAGCAGTTCATCCGGGACAGGGGCATTTTTTCCCCAGTACTTC CASSSSGTGAFFPQYF
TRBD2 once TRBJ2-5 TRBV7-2 TGTGCCAGCAGCCAACAGACTAGCGCCCAAGAGACCCAGTACTTC CASSQQTSAQETQYF
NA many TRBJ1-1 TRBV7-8 TGTGCCAGCATGAAGGGCGTCATAAACCTGGGGGGAGCTTTCTTT CASMKGVINLGGAFF
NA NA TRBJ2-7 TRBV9 TGTGCCAGCAGCGTAGGACAGTATCCCTACGAGCAGTACTTC CASSVGQYPYEQYF
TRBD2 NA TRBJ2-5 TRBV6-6 TGTGCCAGCATTCAAACACTAGCGGGGGTCCAAGAGACCCAGTACTTC CASIQTLAGVQETQYF
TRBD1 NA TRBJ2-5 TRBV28 TGTGCCAGCAGCCAAACCGGGACAGGGGGATGGACCCAGTACTTC CASSQTGTGGWTQYF
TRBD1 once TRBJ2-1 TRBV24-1 TGTGCCACCAGTGATCCTCCGGGACAGGGCTACAATGAGCAGTTCTTC CATSDPPGQGYNEQFF
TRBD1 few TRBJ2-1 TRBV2 TGTGCCAGCAGGAAGACCGATACAGGGGGTCTGTTCTTC CASRKTDTGGLFF
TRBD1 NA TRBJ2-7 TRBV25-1 TGTGCCAGCAGGCCCCACCCGGACAGGGGCGAGCAGTACTTC CASRPHPDRGEQYF
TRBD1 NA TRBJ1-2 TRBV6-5 TGTGCCAGCAGCCCCGGGCAGGACAGGTGGGGCTACACCTTC CASSPGQDRWGYTF
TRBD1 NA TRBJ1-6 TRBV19 TGTGCCAGTAGACCTCCGGGACAGGTTTATAATTCACCCCTCCACTTT CASRPPGQVYNSPLHF
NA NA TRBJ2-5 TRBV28 TGTGCCAGCAGTTTATGGCGGGGTAGGCAAGAGACCCAGTACTTC CASSLWRGRQETQYF
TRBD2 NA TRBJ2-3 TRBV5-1 TGCGCCAGCAGCGACTGGACTAGCGGTACTAGCACAGATACGCAGTATTTT CASSDWTSGTSTDTQYF
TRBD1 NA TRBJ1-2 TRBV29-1 TGCAGCGTCCGAGGACAGGGGAACTACACCTTC CSVRGQGNYTF
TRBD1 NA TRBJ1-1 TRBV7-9 TGTGCCAGCAGCCCCGGAACCGGGACAGCTAACACTGAAGCTTTCTTT CASSPGTGTANTEAFF
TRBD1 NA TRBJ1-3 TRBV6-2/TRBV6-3 TGTGCCAGCAGTTACGGGACAGGTATCCCTGGAAACACCATATATTTT CASSYGTGIPGNTIYF
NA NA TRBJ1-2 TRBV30 TGTGCCTGGAGTCCCGTCGCGGGTCTCTATGGCTACACCTTC CAWSPVAGLYGYTF
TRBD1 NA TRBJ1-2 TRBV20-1 TGCAGTGCTAGTCCCACTAGACAGGGTTCTTCCTATGGCTACACCTTC CSASPTRQGSSYGYTF
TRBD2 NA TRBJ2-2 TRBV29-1 TGCAGCGCCCGGACTAGGCGGAACACCGGGGAGCTGTTTTTT CSARTRRNTGELFF
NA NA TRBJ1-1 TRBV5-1 TGCGCCAGCAGCTTGCTGGGGGGTCGGGGGACTGAAGCTTTCTTT CASSLLGGRGTEAFF
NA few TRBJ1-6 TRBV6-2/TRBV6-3 TGTGCCAGCAGTTACTCATTCTACGAGCCCGGGAATTCACCCCTCCACTTT CASSYSFYEPGNSPLHF
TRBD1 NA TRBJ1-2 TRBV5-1 TGCGCCAGCAGCTTCGGACAGGAGGGGTTAGGCTACACCTTC CASSFGQEGLGYTF
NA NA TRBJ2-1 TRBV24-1 TGTGCCACCAGTGATCCCACCAGCGCCGCTGGCCATGAGCAGTTCTTC CATSDPTSAAGHEQFF
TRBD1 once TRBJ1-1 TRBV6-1 TGTGCCAGCAGTGAGGGACAGGGGGTACAAGCTTTCTTT CASSEGQGVQAFF
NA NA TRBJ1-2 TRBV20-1 TGCAGTGCTAGCGGGAAGAATGGCTACACCTTC CSASGKNGYTF
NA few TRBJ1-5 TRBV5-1 TGCGCCAGCAGTAAAAACGGTGGCAATCAGCCCCAGCATTTT CASSKNGGNQPQHF
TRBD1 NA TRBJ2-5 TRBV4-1 TGCGCCAGCAGCCCTACAGGGGGCCGGGAGACCCAGTACTTC CASSPTGGRETQYF
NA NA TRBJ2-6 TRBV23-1 TGCGCCAGCAGTCAGTCGCGGACTGGGGCCAACGTCCTGACTTTC CASSQSRTGANVLTF
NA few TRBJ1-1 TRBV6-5 TGTGCCAGCAGCCACCACCCGTCCCCCGGGACTGAAGCTTTCTTT CASSHHPSPGTEAFF